The sequence of this T cell receptor beta chain was determined in a study of blood T cell repertoires in COVID-19. Study as a whole: Italy, Spain and the United States were the sources of the convalescent and acute COVID-19 samples. The analysed material was cDNA or gDNA that came from T cells, B-cell-depleted T cells, or PBMCs.

This CDR3 has 15 amino acids. From germline, CDR1 is SNHLY and CDR2 FYNNEI. Deletions cut 1 base from V and 7 bases from J, with 16 bases between. Per the original methods: It was from reference gene primer amplification that nucleated cell counts were estimated. The method was immunoSEQ multiplex PCR; TCRdb's version includes in-frame clones alone and lacks a portion of them. V and J calls and clone size come straight from that table; D and trimming were deduced from the DNA. This table holds around 110,000 clones, around 86% found once. The chain links TRBV2 to TRBJ1-2; a possible D gene is TRBD1 (6 bases). Sequenced input: peripheral blood. This sequence was found in a man aged 40-49 years with acute or convalescent COVID-19. DNA for the CDR3: TGTGCCAGCAGTGAAGGTGGAGGACAGATTGGTGGCTACACCTTC. The encoded protein is CASSEGGGQIGGYTF.